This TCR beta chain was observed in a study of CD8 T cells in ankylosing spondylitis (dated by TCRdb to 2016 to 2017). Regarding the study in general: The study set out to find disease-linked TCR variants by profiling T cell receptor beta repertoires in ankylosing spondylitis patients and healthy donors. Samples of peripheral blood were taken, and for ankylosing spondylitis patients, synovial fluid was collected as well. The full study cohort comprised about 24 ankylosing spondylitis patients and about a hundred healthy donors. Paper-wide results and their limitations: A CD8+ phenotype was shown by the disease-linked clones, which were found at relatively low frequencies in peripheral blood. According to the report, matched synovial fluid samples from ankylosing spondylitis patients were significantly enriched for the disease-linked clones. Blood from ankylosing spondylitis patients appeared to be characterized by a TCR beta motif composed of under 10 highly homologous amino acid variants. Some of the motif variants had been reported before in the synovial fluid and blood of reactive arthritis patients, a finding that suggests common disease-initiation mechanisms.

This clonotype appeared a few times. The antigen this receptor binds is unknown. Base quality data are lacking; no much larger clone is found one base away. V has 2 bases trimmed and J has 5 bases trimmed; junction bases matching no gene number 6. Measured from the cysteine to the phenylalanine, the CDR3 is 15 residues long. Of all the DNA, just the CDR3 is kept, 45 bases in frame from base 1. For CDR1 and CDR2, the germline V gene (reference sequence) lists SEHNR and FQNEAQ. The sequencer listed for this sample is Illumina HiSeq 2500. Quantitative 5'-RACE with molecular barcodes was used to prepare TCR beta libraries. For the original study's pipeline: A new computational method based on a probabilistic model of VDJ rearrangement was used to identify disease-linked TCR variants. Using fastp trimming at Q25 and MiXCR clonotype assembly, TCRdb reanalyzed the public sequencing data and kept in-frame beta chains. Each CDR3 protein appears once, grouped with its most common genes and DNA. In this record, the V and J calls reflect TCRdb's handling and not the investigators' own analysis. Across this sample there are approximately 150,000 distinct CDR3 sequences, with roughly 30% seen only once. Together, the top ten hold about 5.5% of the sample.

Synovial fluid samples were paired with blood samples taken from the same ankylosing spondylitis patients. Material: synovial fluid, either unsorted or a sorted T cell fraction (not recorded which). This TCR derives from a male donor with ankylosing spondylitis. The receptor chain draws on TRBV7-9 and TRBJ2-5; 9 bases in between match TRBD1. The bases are TGTGCCAGCAGCTTAACTGGGACAGGGTGGGAGACCCAGTACTTC. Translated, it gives CASSLTGTGWETQYF.